This note documents a single TCR beta chain sequence. This clonotype was observed a few times. This clone's antigen is unknown. No quality values exist for individual bases; no much larger clone is one base distant. Between the V and J ends, shortened by 2 bases and 6 bases respectively, the junction contains 22 bases. According to the germline V gene, CDR1 reads MGHRA and CDR2 reads YSYEKL. From its cysteine to its phenylalanine, the CDR3 spans 17 amino acids. Only CDR3 DNA is held: 51 bases, read in frame from base 1. The entry originates in a study of T-cell reconstitution after alpha-beta-depleted transplantation in children (dated by TCRdb to the mid-2010s). For the study in its entirety: Using TCR repertoire profiling, the study followed T-cell immune reconstitution in a quantitative way in children after TCRalphabeta/CD19-depleted allogeneic hematopoietic cell transplantation.

Libraries were made using PCR. Sequencing was carried out with an Illumina HiSeq 2500. TCR library preparation used molecular barcoding, with unique molecular identifiers applied to normalize quantification of the TCRbeta repertoire. TCRdb applied fastp at Q25 and MiXCR to the public reads, then kept only in-frame beta chains. Entries are consolidated by CDR3 protein sequence, retaining the most common genes and DNA. The sample table contains 400,000 to 500,000 distinct CDR3 sequences; only one count was recorded for 11% of them. The ten largest clones take up roughly 6% of the sample. This TCR derives from a human donor who donated a stem cell graft to a child with acute myeloid leukemia. Sequencing was performed on PBMCs from the stem cell graft donor, taken from the stem cell graft. The sequence joins TRBV4-1 to TRBJ1-1; TRBD1 is a weak D gene call, 5 bases matching. The DNA is TGCGCCAGCAGCCAACTTCAAGAAATCGGGACGGAAGCTGAAGCTTTCTTT. Its coded protein is CASSQLQEIGTEAEAFF.